This T cell receptor (beta chain) derives from a study of beta chain features in type 1 diabetes. For the study at large: The patient and healthy donor groups were comparable for age, gender and cell yields.

Details on this clone: Its antigen is not identified.

Study-level results: A pattern of fewer insertions and more deletions at VDJ junctions was seen in type 1 diabetes patients. Among all four CD4+ subsets, Type 1 diabetes patients had TCRB CDR3s that were moderately but significantly shorter.

CD4+ naive, central memory, regulatory and stem cell-like memory cells were sorted via CD45RO/CCR7/CD25/CD127/CD95/CD27. CDR1 is SEHNR and CDR2 is FQNEAQ in the germline V gene (reference sequence). The CDR3 spans 15 residues. Germline trimming cut 4 bases from V and 6 bases from J; bases unmatched to any gene: 10. Isolated RNA was reverse transcribed in full, so expressed TCRB transcripts were sequenced. Naive, central memory and regulatory T cell samples yielded about 4 million reads on average. The method was immunoSEQ multiplex PCR; TCRdb's version includes in-frame clones alone and lacks a portion of them. The sample holds roughly 300,000 clones, about 13% seen once.

The chain joins TRBV7-9 to TRBJ1-2; 8 bases align to TRBD1. Sequencing input: naive CD4+ T cells from blood. The clonotype comes from a young man with type 1 diabetes. CDR3 protein: CASSSTGTGGDGYTF. The DNA for the CDR3 is TGTGCCAGCAGCTCCACCGGGACAGGCGGGGATGGCTACACCTTC. The full variable domain, completed using reference TRBV7-9 and TRBJ1-2, is DTGVSQNPRHKITKRGQNVTFRCDPISEHNRLYWYRQTLGQGPEFLTYFQNEAQLEKSRLLSDRFSAERPKGSFSTLEIQRTEQGDSAMYLCASSSTGTGGDGYTFGSGTRLTVV.